The entry below describes one T cell receptor (beta chain). A junction end diverges from the germline sequence, so it may reflect a read error. This sample was included in a study of cytomegalovirus exposure and HLA in healthy donors. The PCR ran on 60 Vbeta and 13 Jbeta primers. The protocol was immunoSEQ multiplex PCR, while the TCRdb copy is restricted to in-frame clones and leaves out a portion. Of some 150,000 clones in the sample, 76% are singletons; the top ten hold around 2%. The sequenced sample consisted of PBMCs. This clonotype was obtained from a female donor in good health and CMV-seropositive.

CDR3 sequence reads: CASSPPNPGLAF. CDR3 DNA: TGTGCCAGCAGCCCCCCGAACCCCGGACTGGCCTTT. The chain has TRBV28 and TRBJ2-3; maybe TRBD2 (5 bases). CDR3 length: 12 residues. Germline CDR1 reads MDHEN; CDR2 reads SYDVKM.